The TCR beta chain described here comes from a study of T cell responses to AZD1222 COVID-19 vaccine. About the research overall: Researchers grouped second doses given at about 4 or about 12 weeks into one pool.

Produced via immunoSEQ multiplex PCR; TCRdb's table is partial and in-frame only. The sample lists about 110,000 clones, approximately 88% occurring once. Whole-study findings and limits: With two AZD1222 doses given, Spike-specific TCR breadth and depth both rose. Females made up more of the donors, who were largely white British, and clonal diversity may have come out too low.

A word on this clone: The antigen is not known.

Per the germline V gene, CDR1 is MNHEY and CDR2 is SVGAGI. Trimming shortened V by 6 bases and J by 4 bases, and 12 bases separated the two germline ends. The CDR3 extends over 13 amino acids. The sample was peripheral blood, taken on day 0 of AZD1222 vaccination. The clonotype comes from an adult in good health. The J gene is TRBJ1-2, the V gene TRBV6-5; D is undetermined. CDR3 DNA sequence: TGTGCCAGCAGGCCCTGGGAGGGCTATGGCTACACCTTC. Residues: CASRPWEGYGYTF.